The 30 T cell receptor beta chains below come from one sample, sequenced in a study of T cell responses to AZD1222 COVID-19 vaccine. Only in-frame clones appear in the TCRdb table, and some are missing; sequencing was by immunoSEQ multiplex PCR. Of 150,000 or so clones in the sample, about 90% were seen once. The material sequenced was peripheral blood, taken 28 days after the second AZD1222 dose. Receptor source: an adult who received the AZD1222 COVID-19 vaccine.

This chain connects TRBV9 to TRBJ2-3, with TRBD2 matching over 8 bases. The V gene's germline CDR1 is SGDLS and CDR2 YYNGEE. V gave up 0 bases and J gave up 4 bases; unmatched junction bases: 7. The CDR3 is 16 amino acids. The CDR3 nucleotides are TGTGCCAGCAGCGTAGAGGGCGGGAGGAGCCCAGATACGCAGTATTTT. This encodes CASSVEGGRSPDTQYF.

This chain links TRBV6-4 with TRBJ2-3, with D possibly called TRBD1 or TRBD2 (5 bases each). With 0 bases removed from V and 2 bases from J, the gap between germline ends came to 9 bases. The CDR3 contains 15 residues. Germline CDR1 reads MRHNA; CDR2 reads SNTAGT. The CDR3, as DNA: TGTGCCAGCAGTGACTCGGGACGAAACACAGATACGCAGTATTTT. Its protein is CASSDSGRNTDTQYF.

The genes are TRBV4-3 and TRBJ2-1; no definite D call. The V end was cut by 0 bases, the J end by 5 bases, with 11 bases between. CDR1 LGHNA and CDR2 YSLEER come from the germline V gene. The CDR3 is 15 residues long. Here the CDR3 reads CASSQDLHLDNEQFF. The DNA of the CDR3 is TGCGCCAGCAGCCAAGATTTACACCTGGACAATGAGCAGTTCTTC.

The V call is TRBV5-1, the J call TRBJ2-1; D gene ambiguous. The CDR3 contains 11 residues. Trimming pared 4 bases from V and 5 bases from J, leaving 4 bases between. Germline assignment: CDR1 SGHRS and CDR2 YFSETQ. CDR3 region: CASSQHNEQFF. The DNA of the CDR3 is TGCGCCAGCAGCCAACACAATGAGCAGTTCTTC.

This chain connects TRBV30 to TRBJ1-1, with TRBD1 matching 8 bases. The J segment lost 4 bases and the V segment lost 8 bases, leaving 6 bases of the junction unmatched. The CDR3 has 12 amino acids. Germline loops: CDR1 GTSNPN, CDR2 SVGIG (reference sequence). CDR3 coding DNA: TGTGCCGGCGACAGGGGAGGCACTGAAGCTTTCTTT. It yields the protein CAGDRGGTEAFF.

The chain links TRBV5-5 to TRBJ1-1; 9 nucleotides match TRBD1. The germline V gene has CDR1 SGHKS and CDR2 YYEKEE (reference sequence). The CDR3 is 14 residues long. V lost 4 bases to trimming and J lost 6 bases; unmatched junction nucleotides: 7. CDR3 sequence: CASSPRDRAPEAFF. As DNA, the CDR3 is TGTGCCAGCAGCCCACGGGACAGGGCCCCTGAAGCTTTCTTT. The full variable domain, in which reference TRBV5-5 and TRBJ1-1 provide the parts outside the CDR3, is DAGVTQSPTHLIKTRGQQVTLRCSPISGHKSVSWYQQVLGQGPQFIFQYYEKEERGRGNFPDRFSARQFPNYSSELNVNALLLGDSALYLCASSPRDRAPEAFFGQGTRLTVV.

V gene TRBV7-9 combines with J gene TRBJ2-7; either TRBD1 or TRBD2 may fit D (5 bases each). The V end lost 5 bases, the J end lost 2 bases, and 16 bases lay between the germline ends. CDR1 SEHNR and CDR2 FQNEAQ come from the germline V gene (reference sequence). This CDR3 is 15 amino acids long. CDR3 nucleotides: TGTGCCAGCAGCGTTATAGGGACCCTCGCCTACGAGCAGTACTTC. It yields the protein CASSVIGTLAYEQYF.

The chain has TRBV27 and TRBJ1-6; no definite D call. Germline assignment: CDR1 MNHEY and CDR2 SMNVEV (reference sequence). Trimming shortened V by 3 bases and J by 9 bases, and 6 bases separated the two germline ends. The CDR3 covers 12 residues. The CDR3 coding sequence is TGTGCCAGCAGTTTTCCCGGTTCACCCCTCCACTTT. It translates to CASSFPGSPLHF.

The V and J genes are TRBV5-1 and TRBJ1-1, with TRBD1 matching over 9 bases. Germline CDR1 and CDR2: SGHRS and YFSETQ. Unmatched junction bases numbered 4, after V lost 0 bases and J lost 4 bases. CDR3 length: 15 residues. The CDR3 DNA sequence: TGCGCCAGCAGCTTGGGTGGGACAGGGCGCACTGAAGCTTTCTTT. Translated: CASSLGGTGRTEAFF.

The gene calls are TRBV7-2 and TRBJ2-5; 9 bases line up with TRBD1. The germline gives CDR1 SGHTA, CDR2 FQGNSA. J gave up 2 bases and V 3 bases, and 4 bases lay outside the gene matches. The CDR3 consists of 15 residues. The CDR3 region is CASSFGQGLQETQYF. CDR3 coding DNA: TGTGCCAGCAGCTTCGGACAGGGGCTACAAGAGACCCAGTACTTC.

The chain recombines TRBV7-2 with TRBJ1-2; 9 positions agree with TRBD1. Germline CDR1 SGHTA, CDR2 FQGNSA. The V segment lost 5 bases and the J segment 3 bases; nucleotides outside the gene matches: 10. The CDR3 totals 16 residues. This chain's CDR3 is CASSLLPGQGDYGYTF. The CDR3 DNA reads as TGTGCCAGCAGCCTCCTACCGGGACAGGGCGACTATGGCTACACCTTC.

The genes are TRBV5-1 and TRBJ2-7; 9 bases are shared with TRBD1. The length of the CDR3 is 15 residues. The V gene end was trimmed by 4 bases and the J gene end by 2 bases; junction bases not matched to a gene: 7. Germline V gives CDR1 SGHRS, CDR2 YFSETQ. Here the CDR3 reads CASSTGTGITYEQYF. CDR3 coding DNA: TGCGCCAGCAGCACAGGGACAGGGATAACCTACGAGCAGTACTTC.

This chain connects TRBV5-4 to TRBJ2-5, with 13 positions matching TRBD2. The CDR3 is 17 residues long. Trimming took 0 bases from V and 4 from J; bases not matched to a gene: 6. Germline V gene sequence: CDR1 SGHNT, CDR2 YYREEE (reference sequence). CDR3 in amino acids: CASSLGLAGGGGETQYF. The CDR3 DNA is TGTGCCAGCAGCTTGGGACTAGCGGGAGGAGGAGGAGAGACCCAGTACTTC.

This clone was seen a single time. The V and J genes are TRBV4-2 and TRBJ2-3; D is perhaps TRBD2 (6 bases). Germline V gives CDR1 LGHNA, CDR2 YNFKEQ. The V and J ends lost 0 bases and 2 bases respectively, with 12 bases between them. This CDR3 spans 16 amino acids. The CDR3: CASSQDGAGYTDTQYF. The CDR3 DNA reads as TGTGCCAGCAGCCAAGATGGCGCGGGGTACACAGATACGCAGTATTTT.

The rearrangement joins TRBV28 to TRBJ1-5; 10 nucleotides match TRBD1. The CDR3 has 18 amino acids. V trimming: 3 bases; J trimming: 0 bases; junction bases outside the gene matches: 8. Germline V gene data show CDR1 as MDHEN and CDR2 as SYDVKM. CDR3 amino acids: CASSLPRDRGYSNQPQHF. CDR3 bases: TGTGCCAGCAGTTTGCCCCGGGACAGGGGTTATAGCAATCAGCCCCAGCATTTT.

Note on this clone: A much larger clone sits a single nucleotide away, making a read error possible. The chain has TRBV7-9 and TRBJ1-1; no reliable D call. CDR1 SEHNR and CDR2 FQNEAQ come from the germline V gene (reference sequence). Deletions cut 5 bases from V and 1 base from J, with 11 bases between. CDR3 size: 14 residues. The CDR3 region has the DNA TGTGCCAGCAGCCGGACCTGGGGGAACACTGAAGCTTTCTTT. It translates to CASSRTWGNTEAFF.

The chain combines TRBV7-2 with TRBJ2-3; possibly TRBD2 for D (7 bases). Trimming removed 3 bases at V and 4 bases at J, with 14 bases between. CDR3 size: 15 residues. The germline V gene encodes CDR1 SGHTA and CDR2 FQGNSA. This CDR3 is CASSLGGRPADTQYF. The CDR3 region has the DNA TGTGCCAGCAGCTTGGGGGGGCGGCCGGCAGATACGCAGTATTTT. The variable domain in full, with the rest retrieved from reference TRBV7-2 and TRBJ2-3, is GAGVSQSPSNKVTEKGKDVELRCDPISGHTALYWYRQSLGQGLEFLIYFQGNSAPDKSGLPSDRFSAERTGGSVSTLTIQRTQQEDSAVYLCASSLGGRPADTQYFGPGTRLTVL.

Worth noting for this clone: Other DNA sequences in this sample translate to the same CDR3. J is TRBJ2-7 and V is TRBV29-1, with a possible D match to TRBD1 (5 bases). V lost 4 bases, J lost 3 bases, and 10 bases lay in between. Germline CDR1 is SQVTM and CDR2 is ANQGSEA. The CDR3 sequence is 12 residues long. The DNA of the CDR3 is TGCAGCGTTGTTCGACAGAACTACGAGCAGTACTTC. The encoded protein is CSVVRQNYEQYF.

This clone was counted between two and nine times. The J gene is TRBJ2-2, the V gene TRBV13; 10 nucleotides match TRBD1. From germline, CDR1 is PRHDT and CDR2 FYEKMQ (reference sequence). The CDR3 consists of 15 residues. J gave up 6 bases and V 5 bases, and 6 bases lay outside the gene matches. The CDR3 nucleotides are TGTGCCAGCAGCCAAGGACAGGGGGTGTCCGGGGAGCTGTTTTTT. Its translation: CASSQGQGVSGELFF.

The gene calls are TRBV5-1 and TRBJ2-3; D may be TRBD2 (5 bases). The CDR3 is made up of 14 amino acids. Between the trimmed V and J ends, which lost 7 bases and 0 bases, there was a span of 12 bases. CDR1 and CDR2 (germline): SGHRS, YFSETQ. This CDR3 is CASCEGSSTDTQYF. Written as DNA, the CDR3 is TGCGCCAGCTGCGAGGGCTCAAGCACAGATACGCAGTATTTT.

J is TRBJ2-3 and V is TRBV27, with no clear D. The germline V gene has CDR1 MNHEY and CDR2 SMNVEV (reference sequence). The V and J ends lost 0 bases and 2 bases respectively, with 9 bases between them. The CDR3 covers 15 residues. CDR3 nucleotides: TGTGCCAGCAGTTTATCCCGACCCGCCACAGATACGCAGTATTTT. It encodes CASSLSRPATDTQYF.

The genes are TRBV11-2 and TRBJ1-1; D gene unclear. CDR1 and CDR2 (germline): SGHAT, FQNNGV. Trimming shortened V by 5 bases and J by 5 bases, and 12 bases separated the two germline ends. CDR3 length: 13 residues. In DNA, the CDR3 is TGTGCCAGCAGCCTGACGAGTGGAACTGAAGCTTTCTTT. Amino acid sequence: CASSLTSGTEAFF.

The CDR3 sequence is CAWSEQPNYGYTF. The CDR3 DNA is TGTGCCTGGAGTGAACAGCCTAACTATGGCTACACCTTC. The gene calls are TRBV30 and TRBJ1-2; D unclear. The CDR3 runs to 13 residues. V lost 1 base and J 0 bases, leaving 6 bases between the germline ends. The germline V gene encodes CDR1 GTSNPN and CDR2 SVGIG (reference sequence).

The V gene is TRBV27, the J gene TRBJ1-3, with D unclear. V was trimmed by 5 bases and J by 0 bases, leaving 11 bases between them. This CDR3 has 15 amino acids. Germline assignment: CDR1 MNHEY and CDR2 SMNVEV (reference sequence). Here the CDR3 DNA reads TGTGCCAGCAGTCGAGGCGGAACCTCTGGAAACACCATATATTTT. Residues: CASSRGGTSGNTIYF.

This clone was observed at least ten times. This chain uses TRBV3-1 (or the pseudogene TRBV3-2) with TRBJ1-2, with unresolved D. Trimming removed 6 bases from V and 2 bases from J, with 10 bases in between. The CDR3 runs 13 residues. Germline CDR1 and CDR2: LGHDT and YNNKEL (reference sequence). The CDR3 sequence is CASRAGRNYGYTF. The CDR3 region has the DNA TGTGCCAGCAGAGCCGGGAGGAACTATGGCTACACCTTC.

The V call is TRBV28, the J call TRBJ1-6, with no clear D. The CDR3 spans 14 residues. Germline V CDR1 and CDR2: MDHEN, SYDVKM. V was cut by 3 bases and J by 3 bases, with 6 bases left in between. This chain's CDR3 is CASSLTIYNSPLHF. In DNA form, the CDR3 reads TGTGCCAGCAGTTTGACGATCTATAATTCACCCCTCCACTTT.

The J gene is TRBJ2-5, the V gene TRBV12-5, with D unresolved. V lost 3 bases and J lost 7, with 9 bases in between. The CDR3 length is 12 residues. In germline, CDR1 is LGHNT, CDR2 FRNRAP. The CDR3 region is CASGFDSGTQYF. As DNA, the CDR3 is TGTGCTAGTGGTTTTGACTCGGGGACCCAGTACTTC.

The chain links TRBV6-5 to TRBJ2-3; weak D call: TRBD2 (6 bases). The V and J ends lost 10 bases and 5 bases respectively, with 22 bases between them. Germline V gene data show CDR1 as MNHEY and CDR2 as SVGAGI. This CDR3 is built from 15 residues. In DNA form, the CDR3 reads TGTGCCACCCGGCCGGGACTTTCGTTGGGAGATACGCAGTATTTT. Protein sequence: CATRPGLSLGDTQYF.

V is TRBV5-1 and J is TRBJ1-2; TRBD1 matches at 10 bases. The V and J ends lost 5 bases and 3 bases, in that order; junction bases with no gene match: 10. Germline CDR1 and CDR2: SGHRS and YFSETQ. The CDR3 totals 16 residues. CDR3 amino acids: CASRQGQGGLDYGYTF. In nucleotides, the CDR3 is TGCGCCAGCAGACAAGGACAGGGGGGCCTTGACTATGGCTACACCTTC.

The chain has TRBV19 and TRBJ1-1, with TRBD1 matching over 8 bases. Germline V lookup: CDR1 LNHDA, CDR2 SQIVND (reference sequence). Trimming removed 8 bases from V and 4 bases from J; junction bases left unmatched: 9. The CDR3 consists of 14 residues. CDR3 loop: CASLQGAPGTEAFF. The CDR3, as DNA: TGTGCCAGTCTGCAGGGGGCGCCGGGCACTGAAGCTTTCTTT.